This T cell receptor beta chain was identified in a study of blood T cell repertoires in COVID-19 (dated by TCRdb to about 2020). A note on the overall study: Samples covering the acute and convalescent phases of COVID-19 were provided by collaborators in the United States, Italy and Spain. A de-identified subject ID, COVID-19 status, age in years and sex were almost always included in the sample metadata. The material from the prospective study consisted of cDNA or gDNA derived from T cells, B-cell-depleted T cells, or PBMCs. Samples came from the ongoing ImmuneRACE study (first 160 participants) plus 1,254 subjects from 6 global collaborators. Where available, HLA class I and class II types were obtained from metadata supplied by the sample provider rather than from assay-based typing. The repertoires were released in a freely available public database intended as a resource for research on the immune response to SARS-CoV-2. Subjects who had been exposed to COVID-19, were actively infected with it, or had recovered from it provided the deeply sampled blood TCRbeta repertoires that made up the dataset. The study at large found these results: The amount of clinical and demographic metadata varied by source and participant and was provided uncurated.

Enrolling through a virtual design, the prospective study's participants ranged in age from roughly 18 to 89 years and lived across some 23 United States geographic areas. To assign participants to cohorts, the prospective study relied on clinical history that participants themselves reported in a screening survey and a study questionnaire. For ImmuneRACE Cohort 3, a participant was defined as recovered based on two consecutive negative NP/OP PCR tests, clearance by a healthcare professional, or resolution of symptoms. In the prospective study, whole blood, serum and a nasopharyngeal or oropharyngeal swab were collected from each participant by mobile phlebotomists. Participants in the prospective study had the option to provide additional blood draws and questionnaires over a roughly two-month period. Blood samples from the prospective study were shipped frozen or at room temperature prior to DNA extraction.

From cysteine to phenylalanine, the CDR3 is 14 amino acids long. Of all the DNA, just the CDR3 is kept, 42 bases in frame from base 1. The germline V gene encodes CDR1 LGHDT and CDR2 YNNKEL (reference sequence). V is shortened by 6 bases, J by 4 bases, and the region joining them spans 15 bases. Concerning this clone: Its target antigen remains unknown. Nothing much larger sits one base from this clone, and base qualities are not available.

TCRbeta CDR3 regions were amplified from genomic DNA by means of the immunoSEQ Assay, a bias-controlled multiplex PCR. For the original study's pipeline: The number of nucleated cells in each sample was estimated by amplification of reference gene primers within the assay. To quantify the absolute abundance of each unique TCRbeta CDR3 rearrangement, sequence reads were collapsed and filtered. For each sample, productive Simpson clonality was calculated as the square root of Simpson's diversity index across productive rearrangements. Imported from immuneACCESS, the table was reduced by TCRdb to in-frame sequences with V and J called. These copies leave out some clones; in studies compared against another copy, an unresolved V gene accounts for under half, and the cause of the remainder is not known. V and J calls and clone size are those listed in that table; D and trimming were worked out from the DNA. This sample is represented by some 300,000 clones; around 92% of them were singletons. Together, the top ten hold roughly a tenth of the sample.

The receptor was derived from a woman aged 25 to 39 who had recovered from COVID-19. The rearranged segments are TRBV3-1 (or the pseudogene TRBV3-2) and TRBJ1-1; matching of 6 bases hints at TRBD1 as the D gene. Sequenced: PBMCs or T cells enriched from blood (not recorded which). CDR3 loop: CASSLQGMVTEAFF. The nucleotide sequence is given as TGTGCCAGCAGTTTACAGGGTATGGTCACTGAAGCTTTCTTT.